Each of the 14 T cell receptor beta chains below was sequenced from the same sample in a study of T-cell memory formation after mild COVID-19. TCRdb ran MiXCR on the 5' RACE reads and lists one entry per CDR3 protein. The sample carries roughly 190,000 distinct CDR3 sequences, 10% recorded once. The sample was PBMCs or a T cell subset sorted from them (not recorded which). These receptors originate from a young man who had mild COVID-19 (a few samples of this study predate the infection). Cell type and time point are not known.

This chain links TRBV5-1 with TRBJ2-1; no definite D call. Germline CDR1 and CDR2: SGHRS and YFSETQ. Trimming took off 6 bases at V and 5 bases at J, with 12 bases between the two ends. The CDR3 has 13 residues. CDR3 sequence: CASTSTIHNEQFF. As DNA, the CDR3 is TGCGCCAGCACCTCCACCATCCACAATGAGCAGTTCTTC. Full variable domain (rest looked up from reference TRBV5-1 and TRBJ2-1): KAGVTQTPRYLIKTRGQQVTLSCSPISGHRSVSWYQQTPGQGLQFLFEYFSETQRNKGNFPGRFSGRQFSNSRSEMNVSTLELGDSALYLCASTSTIHNEQFFGPGTRLTVL.

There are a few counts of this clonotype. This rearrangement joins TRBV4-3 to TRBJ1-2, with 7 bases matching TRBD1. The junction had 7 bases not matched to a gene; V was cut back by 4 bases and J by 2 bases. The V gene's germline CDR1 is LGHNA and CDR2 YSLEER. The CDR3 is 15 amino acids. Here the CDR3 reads CASSPQATGNYGYTF. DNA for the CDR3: TGCGCCAGCAGCCCCCAGGCGACAGGGAACTATGGCTACACCTTC.

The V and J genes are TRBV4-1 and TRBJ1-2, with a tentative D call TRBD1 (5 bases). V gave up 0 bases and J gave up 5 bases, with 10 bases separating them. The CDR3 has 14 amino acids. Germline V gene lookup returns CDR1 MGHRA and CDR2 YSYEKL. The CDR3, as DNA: TGCGCCAGCAGCCAAGATACAGGCTTTTATGGCTACACCTTC. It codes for CASSQDTGFYGYTF.

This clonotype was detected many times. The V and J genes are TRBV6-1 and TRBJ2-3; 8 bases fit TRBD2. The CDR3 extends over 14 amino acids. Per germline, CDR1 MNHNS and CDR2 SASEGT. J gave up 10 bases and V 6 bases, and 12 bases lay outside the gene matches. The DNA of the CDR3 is TGTGCCAGCAGCTCCGGGACTAGACTAAAAGCGCAGTATTTT. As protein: CASSSGTRLKAQYF.

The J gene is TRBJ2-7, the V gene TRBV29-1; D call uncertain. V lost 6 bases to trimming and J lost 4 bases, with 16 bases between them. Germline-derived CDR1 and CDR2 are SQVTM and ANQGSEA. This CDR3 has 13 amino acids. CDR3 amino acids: CSVRGRYLYEQYF. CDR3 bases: TGCAGCGTGCGCGGCCGTTACTTATACGAGCAGTACTTC.

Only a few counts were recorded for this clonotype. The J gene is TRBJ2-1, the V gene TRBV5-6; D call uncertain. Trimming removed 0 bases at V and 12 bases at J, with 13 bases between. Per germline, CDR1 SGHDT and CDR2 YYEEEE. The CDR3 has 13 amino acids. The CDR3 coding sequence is TGTGCCAGCAGCTTGGTAATTGCTCTCGTGCAGTTCTTC. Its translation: CASSLVIALVQFF.

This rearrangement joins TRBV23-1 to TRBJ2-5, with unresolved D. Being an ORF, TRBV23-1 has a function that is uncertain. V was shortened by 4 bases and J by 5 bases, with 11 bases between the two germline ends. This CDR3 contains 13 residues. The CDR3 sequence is CASSRQVGETQYF. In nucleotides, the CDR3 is TGCGCCAGCAGTCGCCAGGTTGGGGAGACCCAGTACTTC.

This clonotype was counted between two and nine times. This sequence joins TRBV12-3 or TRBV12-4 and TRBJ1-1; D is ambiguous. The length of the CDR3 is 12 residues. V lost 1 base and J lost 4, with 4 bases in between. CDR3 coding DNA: TGTGCCAGCAGTTTAGAGACCACTGAAGCTTTCTTT. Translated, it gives CASSLETTEAFF.

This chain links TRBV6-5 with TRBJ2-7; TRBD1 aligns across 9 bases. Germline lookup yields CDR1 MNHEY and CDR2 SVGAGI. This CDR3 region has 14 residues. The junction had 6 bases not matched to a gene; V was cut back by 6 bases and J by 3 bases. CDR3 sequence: CASSRTGVRYEQYF. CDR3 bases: TGTGCCAGCAGCCGGACAGGGGTTCGCTACGAGCAGTACTTC.

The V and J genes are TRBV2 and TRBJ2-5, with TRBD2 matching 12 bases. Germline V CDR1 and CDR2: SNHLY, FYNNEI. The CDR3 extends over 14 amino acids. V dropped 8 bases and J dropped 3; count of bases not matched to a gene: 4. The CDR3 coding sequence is TGTGCCAGCGACCGGACTAGCGGGGAAGAGACCCAGTACTTC. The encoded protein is CASDRTSGEETQYF.

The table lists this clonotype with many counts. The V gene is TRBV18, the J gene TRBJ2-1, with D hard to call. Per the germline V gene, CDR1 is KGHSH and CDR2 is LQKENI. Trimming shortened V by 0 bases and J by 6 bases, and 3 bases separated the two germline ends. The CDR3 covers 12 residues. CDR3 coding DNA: TGTGCCAGCTCACCACCCCTCAATGAGCAGTTCTTC. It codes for CASSPPLNEQFF.

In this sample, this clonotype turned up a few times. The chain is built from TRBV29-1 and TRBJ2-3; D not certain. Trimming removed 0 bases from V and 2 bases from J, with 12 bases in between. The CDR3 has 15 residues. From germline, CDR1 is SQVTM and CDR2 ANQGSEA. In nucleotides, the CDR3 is TGCAGCGTTGAAGAACGTCCGAACCCCACAGATACGCAGTATTTT. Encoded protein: CSVEERPNPTDTQYF.

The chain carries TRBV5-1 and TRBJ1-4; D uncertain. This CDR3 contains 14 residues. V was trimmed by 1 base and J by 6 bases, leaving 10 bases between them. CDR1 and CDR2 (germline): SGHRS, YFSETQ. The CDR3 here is CASSLTEIDEKLFF. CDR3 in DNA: TGCGCCAGCAGCTTGACAGAGATTGATGAAAAACTGTTTTTT.

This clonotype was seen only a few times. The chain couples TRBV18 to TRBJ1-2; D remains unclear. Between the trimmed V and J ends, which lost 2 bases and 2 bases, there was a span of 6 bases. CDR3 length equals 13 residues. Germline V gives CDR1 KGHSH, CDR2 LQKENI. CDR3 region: CASSPGPNYGYTF. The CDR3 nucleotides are TGTGCCAGCTCACCAGGGCCGAACTATGGCTACACCTTC. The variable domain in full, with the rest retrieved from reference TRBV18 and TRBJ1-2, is NAGVMQNPRHLVRRRGQEARLRCSPMKGHSHVYWYRQLPEEGLKFMVYLQKENIIDESGMPKERFSAEFPKEGPSILRIQQVVRGDSAAYFCASSPGPNYGYTFGSGTRLTVV.